This T cell receptor (beta chain) was sequenced in a study of T cell repertoires in cytomegalovirus infection. This clonotype was observed a few times. Antigen unknown. TCRdb fed the reads into MiXCR, producing one record per CDR3 protein. The sample holds 54,000 or so distinct CDR3 sequences, around 33% seen once. CDR1 SGHVS and CDR2 FQNEAQ come from the germline V gene. This CDR3 is 16 amino acids long. V was pared by 1 base and J by 8 bases, with 15 bases between. The source material was PBMCs, sequenced either directly or after in vitro stimulation (not recorded which). The V gene is TRBV7-8, the J gene TRBJ1-6; D gene ambiguous. The TCR sequence derives from a human donor in good health (CMV status not recorded). Some clones in this sample may be carry-over from other donors' samples. Here the CDR3 DNA reads TGTGCCAGCAGCTTAGATCCAGGCTCCAGCTATTCACCCCTCCACTTT. This sequence encodes CASSLDPGSSYSPLHF.